This T cell receptor beta chain was obtained from a study of cytomegalovirus exposure and HLA in healthy donors. The study, taken as a whole, reports: The dataset shows that most TCR sequences were rare, while some public TCRs occurred in many donors.

The PCR had 60 Vbeta and 13 Jbeta primers. Profiling relied on immunoSEQ multiplex PCR, and the TCRdb table lists in-frame clones only, not all of them. This table holds about 110,000 clones, around 70% found once. To note about this clone: Its target is not known.

The sequence came from a woman between 35 and 50 years old in good health and CMV-seronegative. Material for sequencing was PBMCs.

DNA for the CDR3: TGTGCCAGTCGGGACTTCGCAGATACGCAGTATTTT. As protein: CASRDFADTQYF. The J gene is TRBJ2-3, the V gene TRBV19; D may be TRBD2 (6 bases). V lost 8 bases to trimming and J lost 4 bases, with 10 bases between them. Germline V lookup: CDR1 LNHDA, CDR2 SQIVND (reference sequence). CDR3 length: 12 residues.